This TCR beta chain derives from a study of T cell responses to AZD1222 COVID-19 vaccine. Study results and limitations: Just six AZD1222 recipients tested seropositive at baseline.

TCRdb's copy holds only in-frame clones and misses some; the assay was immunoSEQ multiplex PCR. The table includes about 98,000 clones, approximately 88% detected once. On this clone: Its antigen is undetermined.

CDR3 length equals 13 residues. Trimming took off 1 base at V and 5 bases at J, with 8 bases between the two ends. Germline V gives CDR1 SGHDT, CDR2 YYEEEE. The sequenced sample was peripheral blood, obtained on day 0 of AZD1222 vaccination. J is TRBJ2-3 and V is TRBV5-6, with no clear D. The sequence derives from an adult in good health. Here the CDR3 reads CASSLSLRDTQYF. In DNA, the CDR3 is TGTGCCAGCAGCTTGTCCCTCCGAGATACGCAGTATTTT. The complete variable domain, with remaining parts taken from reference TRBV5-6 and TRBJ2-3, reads DAGVTQSPTHLIKTRGQQVTLRCSPKSGHDTVSWYQQALGQGPQFIFQYYEEEERQRGNFPDRFSGHQFPNYSSELNVNALLLGDSALYLCASSLSLRDTQYFGPGTRLTVL.